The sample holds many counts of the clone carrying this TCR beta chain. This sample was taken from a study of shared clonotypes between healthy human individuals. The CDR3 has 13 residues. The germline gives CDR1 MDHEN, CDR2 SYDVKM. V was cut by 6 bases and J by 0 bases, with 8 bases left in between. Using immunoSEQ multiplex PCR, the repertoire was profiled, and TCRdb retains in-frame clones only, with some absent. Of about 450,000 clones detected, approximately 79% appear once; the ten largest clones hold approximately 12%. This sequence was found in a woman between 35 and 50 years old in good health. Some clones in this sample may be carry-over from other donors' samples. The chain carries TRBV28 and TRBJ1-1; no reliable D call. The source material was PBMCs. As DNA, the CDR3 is TGTGCCAGCAGAGGCAATTTGAACACTGAAGCTTTCTTT. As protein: CASRGNLNTEAFF.